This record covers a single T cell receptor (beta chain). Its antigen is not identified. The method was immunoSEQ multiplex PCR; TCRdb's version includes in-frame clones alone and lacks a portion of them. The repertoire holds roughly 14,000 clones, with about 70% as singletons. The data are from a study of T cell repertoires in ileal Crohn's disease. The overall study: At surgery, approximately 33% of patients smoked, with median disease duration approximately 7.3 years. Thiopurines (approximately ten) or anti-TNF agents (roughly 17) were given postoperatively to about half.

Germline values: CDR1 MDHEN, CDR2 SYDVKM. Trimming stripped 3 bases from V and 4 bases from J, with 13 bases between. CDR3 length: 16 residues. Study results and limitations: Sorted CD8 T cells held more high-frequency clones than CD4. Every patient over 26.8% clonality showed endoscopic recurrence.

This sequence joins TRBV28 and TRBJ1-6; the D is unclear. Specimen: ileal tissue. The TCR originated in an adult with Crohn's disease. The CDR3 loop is CASSLVGNGYNSPLHF. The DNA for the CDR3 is TGTGCCAGCAGTTTGGTAGGGAACGGGTATAATTCACCCCTCCACTTT.